Shown below are 30 T cell receptor beta chains from a single sample sequenced in a study of control samples from healthy donors and cancer patients (dated by TCRdb to the early 2020s). Receptor amplification or capture employed the immunoSEQ multiplex PCR assay. TCRdb carries this immuneACCESS record with in-frame sequences only. Its versions omit some clonotypes, under half of them owing to an unresolved V gene in the studies checked, with the rest unexplained. This sample is represented by approximately 58,000 clones; approximately 86% of them were singletons. About 14% of the sample is taken by the ten largest. The specimen was PBMCs. The source is a man between 60 and 70 years old with head and neck cancer.

This clone has a single count. The J gene is TRBJ1-5, the V gene TRBV27; possibly TRBD1 for D (6 bases). Germline V gene sequence: CDR1 MNHEY, CDR2 SMNVEV (reference sequence). Trimming cost V 3 bases and J 5 bases, with 11 bases left between them. This CDR3 has 14 amino acids. CDR3 protein: CASSFSGAHQPQHF. CDR3 DNA sequence: TGTGCCAGCAGTTTCTCGGGGGCGCATCAGCCCCAGCATTTT.

This clone appeared a few times. This sequence joins TRBV19 and TRBJ2-5; D remains ambiguous. Germline lookup yields CDR1 LNHDA and CDR2 SQIVND (reference sequence). V gave up 5 bases and J gave up 2 bases, with 9 bases separating them. The CDR3 loop spans 13 amino acids. The CDR3 sequence is CASSSTLQETQYF. CDR3 in DNA: TGTGCCAGTAGTTCGACACTACAAGAGACCCAGTACTTC.

The gene calls are TRBV7-2 and TRBJ2-3; possibly TRBD1 or TRBD2 for D (6 bases each). Deletions cut 6 bases from V and 4 bases from J, with 11 bases between. The CDR3 spans 13 residues. Germline assignment: CDR1 SGHTA and CDR2 FQGNSA. CDR3 coding DNA: TGTGCCAGCAGGACGGGGGCGCCAGATACGCAGTATTTT. Translating it yields CASRTGAPDTQYF.

This chain connects TRBV6-1 to TRBJ2-1; TRBD2 might be the D (5 bases). Germline values: CDR1 MNHNS, CDR2 SASEGT. There are 19 residues in the CDR3. The germline V and J ends were trimmed by 2 bases and 4 bases, with 24 bases remaining between them. This CDR3 is CASSERRGIRNRHYNEQFF. The CDR3 region has the DNA TGTGCCAGCAGTGAAAGGAGAGGGATAAGGAACAGACATTACAATGAGCAGTTCTTC.

The V call is TRBV7-8, the J call TRBJ1-5; D is unclear. Germline CDR1 SGHVS, CDR2 FQNEAQ. Trimming left V 4 bases short and J 6 bases short, with 10 bases between. CDR3 length equals 13 residues. The CDR3 spells CASSSDEFQPQHF. The CDR3 coding sequence is TGTGCCAGCAGCTCCGATGAGTTTCAGCCCCAGCATTTT.

The table lists this clone with a count of one. The chain carries TRBV6-5 and TRBJ2-7, with D unclear. The CDR3 covers 16 residues. CDR1 is MNHEY and CDR2 is SVGAGI in the germline V gene. Trimming cost V 0 bases and J 4 bases, with 16 bases left between them. The CDR3: CASSYSVAADTYEQYF. CDR3 DNA sequence: TGTGCCAGCAGTTACTCGGTGGCAGCAGACACGTACGAGCAGTACTTC.

For this clone: Its ends do not fully match the called genes, so a read error is possible. The rearrangement links TRBV5-1 to TRBJ2-3; 9 bases fit TRBD1. Germline lookup yields CDR1 SGHRS and CDR2 YFSETQ. There are 15 residues in the CDR3. Here the CDR3 DNA reads TGCGCCAGCAGCTTTCCGACAGGGGGAACAGATGCGCAGTATTTT. This gives the protein CASSFPTGGTDAQYF.

The genes are TRBV10-3 and TRBJ1-1; D gene unclear. Germline V lookup: CDR1 ENHRY, CDR2 SYGVKD. The CDR3 has 12 amino acids. Trimming cost V 2 bases and J 2 bases, with 3 bases left between them. CDR3 nucleotides: TGTGCCATCAGTGAGCCAAACACTGAAGCTTTCTTT. This encodes CAISEPNTEAFF.

The rearrangement links TRBV11-3 to TRBJ2-2; the match to TRBD1 covers 9 bases. Trimming took 5 bases from V and 1 from J; bases not matched to a gene: 2. There are 15 residues in the CDR3. The germline V gene has CDR1 SGHNT and CDR2 YENEEA. As DNA, the CDR3 is TGTGCCAGCAGCCAGGGACAGGGGAACACCGGGGAGCTGTTTTTT. Translation: CASSQGQGNTGELFF.

The chain recombines TRBV15 with TRBJ2-2; D remains unclear. Germline V gene lookup returns CDR1 LNHNV and CDR2 YYDKDF (reference sequence). Trimming pared 3 bases from V and 2 bases from J, leaving 10 bases between. The CDR3 has 15 amino acids. The CDR3, as DNA: TGTGCCACCAGCAGCCTGGGTAGTAACACCGGGGAGCTGTTTTTT. This translates into CATSSLGSNTGELFF.

The J gene is TRBJ2-3, the V gene TRBV3-1 (or the pseudogene TRBV3-2); a possible D gene is TRBD2 (6 bases). V lost 0 bases and J lost 5, with 15 bases in between. Germline lookup yields CDR1 LGHDT and CDR2 YNNKEL (reference sequence). The CDR3 is made up of 16 amino acids. The CDR3 DNA sequence: TGTGCCAGCAGCCAAGATGCGGGGTCCCGGGGAGATACGCAGTATTTT. Translation: CASSQDAGSRGDTQYF.

The chain links TRBV9 to TRBJ2-2; 13 bases line up with TRBD2. The CDR3 runs to 14 residues. The germline gives CDR1 SGDLS, CDR2 YYNGEE. V was pared by 7 bases and J by 8 bases, with 5 bases of the junction left unmatched. CDR3 sequence reads: CASAGTSGMGELFF. The CDR3 DNA sequence: TGTGCCAGCGCCGGGACTAGCGGGATGGGGGAGCTGTTTTTT.

The chain combines TRBV2 with TRBJ2-5, with 14 bases identical to TRBD2. This CDR3 region has 16 residues. Germline CDR1 and CDR2: SNHLY and FYNNEI. With 5 bases clipped from V and 5 bases from J, the junction kept 7 bases outside the gene matches. CDR3 DNA: TGTGCCAGCAGTTCCGGGACTAGCGGGGGTACGGAGACCCAGTACTTC. As protein: CASSSGTSGGTETQYF. The full variable domain, completed using reference TRBV2 and TRBJ2-5, is EPEVTQTPSHQVTQMGQEVILRCVPISNHLYFYWYRQILGQKVEFLVSFYNNEISEKSEIFDDQFSVERPDGSNFTLKIRSTKLEDSAMYFCASSSGTSGGTETQYFGPGTRLLVL.

The gene calls are TRBV6-5 and TRBJ2-1; D possibly uses TRBD1 or TRBD2 (5 bases each). This CDR3 comprises 15 residues. CDR1 is MNHEY, CDR2 SVGAGI, per germline. V was clipped by 5 bases and J by 9 bases, with 20 bases between them. The CDR3: CASSRTLGAGGEQFF. Here the CDR3 DNA reads TGTGCCAGCAGTCGGACCCTAGGGGCTGGGGGTGAGCAGTTCTTC.

The chain combines TRBV19 with TRBJ2-3; the D gene is possibly TRBD2 (6 bases). The CDR3 is 16 residues long. Germline values: CDR1 LNHDA, CDR2 SQIVND (reference sequence). The V end lost 3 bases, the J end lost 0 bases, and 13 bases lay between the germline ends. The CDR3 nucleotides read TGTGCCAGTAGTATGAGGTGGGACTTCAGCACAGATACGCAGTATTTT. Its protein is CASSMRWDFSTDTQYF.

J is TRBJ2-5 and V is TRBV10-3; D may be TRBD1 or TRBD2 (6 bases each). The V gene's germline CDR1 is ENHRY and CDR2 SYGVKD. V shed 3 bases and J shed 3 bases, with 11 bases lying between them. This CDR3 has 14 residues. The CDR3, as DNA: TGTGCCATCAGTGACGGGGGCGCGGAAGAGACCCAGTACTTC. This sequence encodes CAISDGGAEETQYF.

V gene TRBV7-2 combines with J gene TRBJ2-1; 9 positions match TRBD1. CDR1 is SGHTA and CDR2 is FQGNSA in the germline V gene. Unmatched junction bases numbered 14, after V lost 6 bases and J lost 8 bases. CDR3 length: 16 amino acids. The CDR3 loop reads CASRAQGARVLDEQFF. The CDR3 DNA sequence: TGTGCCAGCAGAGCACAGGGGGCCCGGGTGTTGGATGAGCAGTTCTTC. The whole variable domain, remainder taken from reference TRBV7-2 and TRBJ2-1, is GAGVSQSPSNKVTEKGKDVELRCDPISGHTALYWYRQSLGQGLEFLIYFQGNSAPDKSGLPSDRFSAERTGGSVSTLTIQRTQQEDSAVYLCASRAQGARVLDEQFFGPGTRLTVL.

This clone was counted between two and nine times. The rearrangement uses TRBV2 and TRBJ1-6, with D possibly being TRBD1 (5 bases). The length of the CDR3 is 14 residues. CDR1 and CDR2 from the germline V gene are SNHLY and FYNNEI. Trimming stripped 5 bases from V and 7 bases from J, with 12 bases between. CDR3 in DNA: TGTGCCAGCAGTCCCCTCGGGACGAATTCACCCCTCCACTTT. It specifies CASSPLGTNSPLHF.

CDR3 protein: CSAQEVTGHEQYF. CDR3 DNA sequence: TGCAGCGCCCAGGAAGTGACAGGGCACGAGCAGTACTTC. The genes are TRBV29-1 and TRBJ2-7, with 7 bases that match TRBD1. Germline-derived CDR1 and CDR2 are SQVTM and ANQGSEA. CDR3 length: 13 residues. The V gene end was trimmed by 7 bases and the J gene end by 5 bases; junction bases not matched to a gene: 11.

The J gene is TRBJ1-5, the V gene TRBV10-3, with D perhaps matching TRBD1 (5 bases). The CDR3 length is 15 residues. Germline V gene lookup returns CDR1 ENHRY and CDR2 SYGVKD. The V and J ends lost 2 bases and 7 bases respectively, with 15 bases between them. CDR3: CAISEGAGNGQPQHF. CDR3 DNA: TGTGCCATCAGTGAGGGAGCAGGGAATGGGCAGCCCCAGCATTTT.

The chain employs TRBV4-1 and TRBJ1-2, with 9 bases matching TRBD1. Germline V gene sequence: CDR1 MGHRA, CDR2 YSYEKL. The junction had 4 bases not matched to a gene; V was cut back by 1 base and J by 7 bases. This CDR3 region has 14 residues. The CDR3 sequence: CASSQGTGAGGYTF. The CDR3 region has the DNA TGCGCCAGCAGCCAAGGGACAGGGGCAGGTGGCTACACCTTC.

This clone was counted between two and nine times. V and J are TRBV9 and TRBJ1-1; possible D gene TRBD1, 5 bases. The germline V gene encodes CDR1 SGDLS and CDR2 YYNGEE. There are 15 residues in the CDR3. Deletions cut 4 bases from V and 10 bases from J, with 23 bases between. The CDR3 spells CASSPTGDQLTGAFF. DNA for the CDR3: TGTGCCAGCAGCCCAACGGGGGACCAGCTCACAGGAGCTTTCTTT.

This clone appeared once. The genes are TRBV12-3 or TRBV12-4 and TRBJ2-3, with D perhaps matching TRBD1 (5 bases). The CDR3 length is 13 residues. Trimming took 8 bases from V and 0 from J, leaving 9 bases between them. CDR3 in amino acids: CASRAGSTDTQYF. In DNA, the CDR3 is TGTGCCAGCCGGGCAGGGAGCACAGATACGCAGTATTTT.

This clone was picked up a small number of times. The V and J genes are TRBV4-2 and TRBJ1-1, with D hard to call. There are 15 residues in the CDR3. Trimming shortened V by 0 bases and J by 0 bases, and 8 bases separated the two germline ends. Germline CDR1 is LGHNA and CDR2 is YNFKEQ. The chain's CDR3 is CASSQDWKVNTEAFF. CDR3 nucleotide sequence: TGTGCCAGCAGCCAAGATTGGAAAGTGAACACTGAAGCTTTCTTT.

The chain has TRBV28 and TRBJ2-7; 7 bases are a match to TRBD1. Trimming cost V 0 bases and J 1 base; bases outside gene matches: 0. Germline CDR1 is MDHEN and CDR2 is SYDVKM. The length of the CDR3 is 14 residues. The CDR3 DNA follows: TGTGCCAGCAGTTTATGGACAGGGTCCTACGAGCAGTACTTC. The encoded protein is CASSLWTGSYEQYF. Full variable domain (missing parts from reference TRBV28 and TRBJ2-7): DVKVTQSSRYLVKRTGEKVFLECVQDMDHENMFWYRQDPGLGLRLIYFSYDVKMKEKGDIPEGYSVSREKKERFSLILESASTNQTSMYLCASSLWTGSYEQYFGPGTRLTVT.

The chain uses TRBV30 and TRBJ1-2; D not certain. Per the germline V gene, CDR1 is GTSNPN and CDR2 is SVGIG (reference sequence). There are 12 residues in the CDR3. Deletions cut 3 bases from V and 6 bases from J, with 11 bases between. CDR3 sequence (DNA): TGTGCCTGGAGCCGGATACTGGATGGCTACACCTTC. This encodes CAWSRILDGYTF. The variable domain in full, with the rest retrieved from reference TRBV30 and TRBJ1-2, is SQTIHQWPATLVQPVGSPLSLECTVEGTSNPNLYWYRQAAGRGLQLLFYSVGIGQISSEVPQNLSASRPQDRQFILSSKKLLLSDSGFYLCAWSRILDGYTFGSGTRLTVV.

The genes are TRBV9 and TRBJ2-1, with 8 bases that match TRBD2. The CDR3 contains 14 residues. The germline V gene encodes CDR1 SGDLS and CDR2 YYNGEE. Germline trimming cut 4 bases from V and 7 bases from J; bases unmatched to any gene: 7. CDR3 coding DNA: TGTGCCAGCAGCTCCAGCGGGAGTGGGAATGAGCAGTTCTTC. Its protein is CASSSSGSGNEQFF.

The V call is TRBV6-2 or TRBV6-3, the J call TRBJ2-3; the D gene is possibly TRBD1 (6 bases). V lost 1 base and J 10 bases, leaving 18 bases between the germline ends. The CDR3 is 15 amino acids. From germline, CDR1 is MNHEY and CDR2 SVGEGT. CDR3 loop: CASSYWWDGDMAQYF. Here the CDR3 DNA reads TGTGCCAGCAGTTACTGGTGGGACGGGGACATGGCGCAGTATTTT.

The chain carries TRBV27 and TRBJ2-7, with unresolved D. The CDR3 length is 14 residues. The germline V gene encodes CDR1 MNHEY and CDR2 SMNVEV (reference sequence). V was trimmed by 2 bases and J by 4 bases, leaving 12 bases between them. The CDR3 DNA reads TGTGCCAGCAGTTTAGGGCCAGAGCCTTACGAGCAGTACTTC. Protein product: CASSLGPEPYEQYF.

This chain joins TRBV6-2 or TRBV6-3 and TRBJ1-2, with TRBD1 identical over 8 bases. Germline-derived CDR1 and CDR2 are MNHEY and SVGEGT. The CDR3 extends over 14 amino acids. V lost 5 bases to trimming and J lost 3 bases; unmatched junction nucleotides: 5. CDR3 nucleotide sequence: TGTGCCAGCAGTAAGGACAGGGACCACTATGGCTACACCTTC. It specifies CASSKDRDHYGYTF.